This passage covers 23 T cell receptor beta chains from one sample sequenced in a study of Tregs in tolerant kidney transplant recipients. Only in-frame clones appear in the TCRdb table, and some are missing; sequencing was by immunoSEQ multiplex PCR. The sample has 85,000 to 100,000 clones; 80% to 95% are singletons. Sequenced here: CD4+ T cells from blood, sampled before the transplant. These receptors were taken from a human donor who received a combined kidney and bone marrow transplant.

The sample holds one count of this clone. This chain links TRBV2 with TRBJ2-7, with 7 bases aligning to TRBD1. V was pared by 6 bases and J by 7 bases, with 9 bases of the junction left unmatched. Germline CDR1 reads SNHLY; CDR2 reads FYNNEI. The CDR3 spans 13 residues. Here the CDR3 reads CASRGDSVGEQYF. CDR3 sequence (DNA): TGTGCCAGCAGGGGGGACAGTGTTGGTGAGCAGTACTTC.

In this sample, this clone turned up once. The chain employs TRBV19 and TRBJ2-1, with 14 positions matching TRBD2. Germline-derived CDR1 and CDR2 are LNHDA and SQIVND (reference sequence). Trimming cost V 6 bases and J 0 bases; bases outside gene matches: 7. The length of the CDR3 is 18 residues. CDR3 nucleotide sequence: TGTGCCAGTAGCCTGGGACTAGCGGGAGTCAGCTCCTACAATGAGCAGTTCTTC. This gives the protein CASSLGLAGVSSYNEQFF.

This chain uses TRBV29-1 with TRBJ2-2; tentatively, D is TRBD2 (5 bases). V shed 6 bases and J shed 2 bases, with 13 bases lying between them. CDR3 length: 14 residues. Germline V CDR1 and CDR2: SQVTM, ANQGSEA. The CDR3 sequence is CSVEPLANTGELFF. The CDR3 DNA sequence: TGCAGCGTGGAACCCCTAGCTAACACCGGGGAGCTGTTTTTT.

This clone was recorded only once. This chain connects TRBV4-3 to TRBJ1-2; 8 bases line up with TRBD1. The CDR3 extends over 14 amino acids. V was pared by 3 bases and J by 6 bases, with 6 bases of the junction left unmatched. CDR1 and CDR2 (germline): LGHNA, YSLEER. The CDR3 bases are TGCGCCAGCAGCCATGGGGACAGGTTGGATGGCTACACCTTC. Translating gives CASSHGDRLDGYTF.

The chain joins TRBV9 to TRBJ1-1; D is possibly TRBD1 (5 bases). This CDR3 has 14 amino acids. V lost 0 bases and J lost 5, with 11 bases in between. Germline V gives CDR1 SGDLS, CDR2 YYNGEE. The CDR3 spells CASSVAGGRTEAFF. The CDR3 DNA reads TGTGCCAGCAGCGTAGCGGGGGGACGAACTGAAGCTTTCTTT.

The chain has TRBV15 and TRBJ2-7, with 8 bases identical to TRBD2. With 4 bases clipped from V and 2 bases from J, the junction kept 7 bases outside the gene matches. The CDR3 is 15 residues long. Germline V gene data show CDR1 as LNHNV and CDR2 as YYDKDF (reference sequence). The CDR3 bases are TGTGCCACCAGCATTGGCGGACTAGCTACCTACGAGCAGTACTTC. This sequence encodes CATSIGGLATYEQYF.

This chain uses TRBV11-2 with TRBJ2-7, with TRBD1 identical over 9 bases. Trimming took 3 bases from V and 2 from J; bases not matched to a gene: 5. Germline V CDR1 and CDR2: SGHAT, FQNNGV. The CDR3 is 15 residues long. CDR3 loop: CASSFIGTGPYEQYF. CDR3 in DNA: TGTGCCAGCAGCTTCATCGGGACAGGGCCCTACGAGCAGTACTTC.

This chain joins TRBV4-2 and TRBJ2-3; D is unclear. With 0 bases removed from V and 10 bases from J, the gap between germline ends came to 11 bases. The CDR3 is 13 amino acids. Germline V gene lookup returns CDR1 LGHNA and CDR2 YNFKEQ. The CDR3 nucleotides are TGTGCCAGCAGCCAAGATGTGAGGTTGGCGCAGTATTTT. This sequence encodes CASSQDVRLAQYF.

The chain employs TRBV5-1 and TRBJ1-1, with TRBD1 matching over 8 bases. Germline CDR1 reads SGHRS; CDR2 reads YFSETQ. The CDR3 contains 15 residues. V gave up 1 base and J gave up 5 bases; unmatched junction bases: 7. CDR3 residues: CASSLLQGAGTEAFF. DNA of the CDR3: TGCGCCAGCAGCTTGCTCCAGGGGGCGGGGACTGAAGCTTTCTTT.

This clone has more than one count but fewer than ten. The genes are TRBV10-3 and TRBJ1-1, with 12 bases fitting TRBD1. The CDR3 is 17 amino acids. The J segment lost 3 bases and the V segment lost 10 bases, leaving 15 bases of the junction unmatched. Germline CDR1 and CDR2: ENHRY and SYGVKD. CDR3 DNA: TGTGCCACACAGAGGAAGAGAGGGACAGGGGGCCACACTGAAGCTTTCTTT. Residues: CATQRKRGTGGHTEAFF.

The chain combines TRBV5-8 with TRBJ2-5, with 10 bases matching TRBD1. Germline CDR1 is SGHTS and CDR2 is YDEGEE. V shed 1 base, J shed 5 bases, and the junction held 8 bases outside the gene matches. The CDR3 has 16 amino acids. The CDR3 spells CASSLWGTGESETQYF. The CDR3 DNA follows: TGTGCCAGCAGCTTGTGGGGGACAGGGGAATCGGAGACCCAGTACTTC.

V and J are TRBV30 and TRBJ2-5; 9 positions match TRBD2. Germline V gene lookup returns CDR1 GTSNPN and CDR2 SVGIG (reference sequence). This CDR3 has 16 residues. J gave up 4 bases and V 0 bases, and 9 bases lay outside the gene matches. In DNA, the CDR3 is TGTGCCTGGAGTGTACCGGCGGGGGGGCCGAGAGAGACCCAGTACTTC. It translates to CAWSVPAGGPRETQYF.

The CDR3 coding sequence is TGTGCCATCGCACCGGACAGGGCTGGCTACACCTTC. It is translated as CAIAPDRAGYTF. This chain connects TRBV10-3 to TRBJ1-2; 8 bases match TRBD1. The ends lost 8 bases at V and 7 bases at J; junction bases unmatched: 6. CDR3 length: 12 amino acids. Germline lookup yields CDR1 ENHRY and CDR2 SYGVKD.

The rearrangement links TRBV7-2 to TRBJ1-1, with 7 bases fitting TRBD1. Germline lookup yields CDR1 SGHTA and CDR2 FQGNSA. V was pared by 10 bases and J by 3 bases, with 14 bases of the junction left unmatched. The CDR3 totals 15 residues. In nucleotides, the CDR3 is TGTGCCACCGAACAAACAGGGGCCGTTTACACTGAAGCTTTCTTT. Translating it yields CATEQTGAVYTEAFF.

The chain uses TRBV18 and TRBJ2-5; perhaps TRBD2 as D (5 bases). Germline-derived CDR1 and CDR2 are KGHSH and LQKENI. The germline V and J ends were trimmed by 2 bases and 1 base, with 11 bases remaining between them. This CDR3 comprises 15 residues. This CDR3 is CASSPEERAQETQYF. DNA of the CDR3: TGTGCCAGCTCACCAGAGGAGAGGGCCCAAGAGACCCAGTACTTC.

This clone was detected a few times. For the CDR3, the DNA is TGTGCCAGCAGCTTGAGGCGGGGCTCCTACAATGAGCAGTTCTTC. Translating it yields CASSLRRGSYNEQFF. This chain joins TRBV5-4 and TRBJ2-1, with D maybe TRBD2 (6 bases). CDR1 and CDR2 from the germline V gene are SGHNT and YYREEE (reference sequence). The V end was cut by 1 base, the J end by 0 bases, with 8 bases between. This CDR3 spans 15 amino acids. The full variable domain, rest sourced from reference TRBV5-4 and TRBJ2-1, is ETGVTQSPTHLIKTRGQQVTLRCSSQSGHNTVSWYQQALGQGPQFIFQYYREEENGRGNFPPRFSGLQFPNYSSELNVNALELDDSALYLCASSLRRGSYNEQFFGPGTRLTVL.

The CDR3 region is CASSQPDRAYYGYTF. For the CDR3, the DNA is TGCGCCAGCAGCCAACCCGACAGGGCTTACTATGGCTACACCTTC. The chain combines TRBV4-1 with TRBJ1-2; 7 bases fit TRBD1. The V gene's germline CDR1 is MGHRA and CDR2 YSYEKL. The CDR3 is 15 amino acids. V shed 2 bases, J shed 3 bases, and the junction held 6 bases outside the gene matches.

The CDR3 coding sequence is TGTGCCAGCAGCTTAGAAAGGGGTTTGAATTCACCCCTCCACTTT. Translating gives CASSLERGLNSPLHF. V usage is TRBV7-9 and J usage is TRBJ1-6; D may be TRBD1 (5 bases). Germline V gene lookup returns CDR1 SEHNR and CDR2 FQNEAQ (reference sequence). V was clipped by 1 base and J by 7 bases, with 11 bases between them. The CDR3 length is 15 residues.

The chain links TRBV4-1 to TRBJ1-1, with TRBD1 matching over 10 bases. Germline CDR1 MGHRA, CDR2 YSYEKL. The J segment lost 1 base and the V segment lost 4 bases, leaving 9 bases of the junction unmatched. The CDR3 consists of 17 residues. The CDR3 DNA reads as TGCGCCAGCAGCCCCGGACAGGGGGAGGGCTGGAACACTGAAGCTTTCTTT. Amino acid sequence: CASSPGQGEGWNTEAFF.

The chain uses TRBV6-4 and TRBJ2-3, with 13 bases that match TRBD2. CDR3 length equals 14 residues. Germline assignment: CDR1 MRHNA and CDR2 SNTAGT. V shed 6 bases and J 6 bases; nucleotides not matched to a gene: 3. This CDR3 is CASSTSGGGDTQYF. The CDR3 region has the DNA TGTGCCAGCAGCACTAGCGGGGGGGGTGATACGCAGTATTTT.

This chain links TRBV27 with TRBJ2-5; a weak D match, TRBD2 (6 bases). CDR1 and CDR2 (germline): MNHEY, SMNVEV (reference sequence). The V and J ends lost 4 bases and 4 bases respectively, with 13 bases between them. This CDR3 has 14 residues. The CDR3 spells CASSSDYLLETQYF. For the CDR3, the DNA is TGTGCCAGCAGTTCGGACTACCTCTTAGAGACCCAGTACTTC.

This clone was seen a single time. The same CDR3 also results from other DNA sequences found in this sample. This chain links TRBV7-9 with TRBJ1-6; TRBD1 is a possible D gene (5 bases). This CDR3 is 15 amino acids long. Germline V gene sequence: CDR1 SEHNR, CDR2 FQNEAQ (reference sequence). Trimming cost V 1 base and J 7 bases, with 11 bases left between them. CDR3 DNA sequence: TGTGCCAGCAGCTTAGGAGGACATAAGAATTCACCCCTCCACTTT. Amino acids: CASSLGGHKNSPLHF.

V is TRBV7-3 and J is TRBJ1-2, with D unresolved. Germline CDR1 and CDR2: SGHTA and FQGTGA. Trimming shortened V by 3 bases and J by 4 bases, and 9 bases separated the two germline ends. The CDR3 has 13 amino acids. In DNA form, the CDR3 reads TGTGCCAGCAGCTTTACCGAGGGCTATGGCTACACCTTC. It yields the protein CASSFTEGYGYTF.